What follows are 16 T cell receptor beta chains derived from one specimen sequenced in a study of blood T cell repertoires in COVID-19. Only in-frame clones appear in the TCRdb table, and some are missing; sequencing was by immunoSEQ multiplex PCR. The sample lists approximately 97,000 clones; around 84% were seen once. Sample: peripheral blood. These receptors all stem from a man aged 50 to 59 with active or convalescent COVID-19.

The chain links TRBV10-2 to TRBJ2-3; TRBD2 agrees at 13 bases. After removal of 7 bases from V and 3 bases from J, the junction contained 4 bases not matched to a gene. The CDR3 length is 15 residues. CDR1 and CDR2 (germline): WSHSY, SAAADI. The CDR3 loop reads CASNQGLAGTDTQYF. CDR3 nucleotides: TGCGCCAGCAACCAGGGACTAGCGGGGACAGATACGCAGTATTTT.

Only one count was recorded for this clone. The V call is TRBV19, the J call TRBJ1-6; TRBD1 is a possible D gene (6 bases). The germline gives CDR1 LNHDA, CDR2 SQIVND (reference sequence). This CDR3 region has 18 residues. The ends were cut back, 1 base at V and 3 bases at J, with 16 bases in the middle. Here the CDR3 reads CASSIASDSPFYNSPLHF. CDR3 in DNA: TGTGCCAGTAGTATAGCCTCGGACAGCCCCTTCTATAATTCACCCCTCCACTTT.

The V and J genes are TRBV6-6 and TRBJ1-5; maybe TRBD1 (6 bases). Trimming stripped 2 bases from V and 2 bases from J, with 13 bases between. The CDR3 loop spans 16 amino acids. The germline V gene has CDR1 MNHNY and CDR2 SVGAGI (reference sequence). CDR3 sequence: CASSYEGGRGNQPQHF. Here the CDR3 DNA reads TGTGCCAGCAGTTACGAAGGGGGAAGGGGCAATCAGCCCCAGCATTTT.

The chain employs TRBV6-2 or TRBV6-3 and TRBJ1-2; 7 positions agree with TRBD1. Germline CDR1 MNHEY, CDR2 SVGEGT. The CDR3 is 13 amino acids. The V segment lost 4 bases and the J segment 4 bases; nucleotides outside the gene matches: 3. The CDR3 loop reads CASSSRDSYGYTF. CDR3 nucleotides: TGTGCCAGCAGTTCAAGGGACAGCTATGGCTACACCTTC.

This clone was seen more than once but under ten times. This sequence joins TRBV2 and TRBJ2-1, with 7 nucleotides matching TRBD2. The CDR3 totals 14 residues. With V trimmed by 0 bases and J by 5 bases, 1 base remained unmatched. Germline V lookup: CDR1 SNHLY, CDR2 FYNNEI. This CDR3 reads CASSEATSNNEQFF. The CDR3 DNA follows: TGTGCCAGCAGTGAAGCGACTAGCAACAATGAGCAGTTCTTC.

The chain couples TRBV5-8 to TRBJ1-5; 9 nucleotides line up with TRBD1. Unmatched junction bases numbered 2, after V lost 3 bases and J lost 4 bases. Germline CDR1 SGHTS, CDR2 YDEGEE. The CDR3 is 14 residues long. The CDR3 region has the DNA TGTGCCAGCAGCTCGACAGGGGGGAATCAGCCCCAGCATTTT. Translating gives CASSSTGGNQPQHF.

V is TRBV7-2 and J is TRBJ1-3, with 7 bases fitting TRBD1. V shed 4 bases, J shed 0 bases, and the junction held 6 bases outside the gene matches. Germline loops: CDR1 SGHTA, CDR2 FQGNSA. This CDR3 is 16 amino acids long. CDR3 protein: CASSSGTVISGNTIYF. The CDR3 DNA follows: TGTGCCAGCAGCTCAGGGACAGTGATCTCTGGAAACACCATATATTTT.

The chain carries TRBV19 and TRBJ1-5, with D possibly being TRBD1 (6 bases). There are 14 residues in the CDR3. V lost 5 bases, J lost 4 bases, and 12 bases lay in between. Germline CDR1 and CDR2: LNHDA and SQIVND (reference sequence). The CDR3 loop is CASSQSGANQPQHF. The CDR3 coding sequence is TGTGCCAGTAGTCAGTCAGGGGCGAATCAGCCCCAGCATTTT.

The rearrangement links TRBV7-6 to TRBJ2-5, with a weak D call TRBD2 (5 bases). CDR3 length equals 15 residues. CDR1 and CDR2 from the germline V gene are SGHVS and FNYEAQ. Trimming stripped 1 base from V and 5 bases from J, with 14 bases between. The CDR3 is CASSLGRGSSETQYF. The DNA for the CDR3 is TGTGCCAGCAGCTTAGGTCGGGGTTCATCGGAGACCCAGTACTTC.

In regard to this clone: This CDR3 is also generated by other DNA sequences in the sample. The CDR3 coding sequence is TGTGCCAGCAGCCCAGACTCCCTCGGGACAGATACGCAGTATTTT. It translates to CASSPDSLGTDTQYF. This rearrangement joins TRBV7-2 to TRBJ2-3; unclear D gene. Germline V gene sequence: CDR1 SGHTA, CDR2 FQGNSA. This CDR3 comprises 15 residues. Trimming stripped 5 bases from V and 3 bases from J, with 15 bases between.

The chain joins TRBV4-1 to TRBJ1-1; 7 positions match TRBD1. The CDR3 has 16 amino acids. Germline V gene sequence: CDR1 MGHRA, CDR2 YSYEKL. Germline trimming cut 0 bases from V and 0 bases from J; bases unmatched to any gene: 4. The CDR3 sequence: CASSQEQGLMNTEAFF. The DNA of the CDR3 is TGCGCCAGCAGCCAAGAACAGGGGCTCATGAACACTGAAGCTTTCTTT.

The chain links TRBV5-6 to TRBJ2-3; D perhaps matches TRBD2 (6 bases). V lost 1 base and J 6 bases, leaving 18 bases between the germline ends. The CDR3 length is 16 residues. Germline V CDR1 and CDR2: SGHDT, YYEEEE. The CDR3 spells CASSLYRDSVKDTQYF. CDR3 in DNA: TGTGCCAGCAGCTTGTACCGGGACTCCGTTAAGGATACGCAGTATTTT.

DNA of the CDR3: TGTGCTAGTGGTTTTTTGCCTCTAGAGAGGCCGGACACCGGGGAGCTGTTTTTT. Encoded protein: CASGFLPLERPDTGELFF. The gene calls are TRBV12-5 and TRBJ2-2; D gene unclear. The V gene's germline CDR1 is LGHNT and CDR2 FRNRAP. The V end lost 3 bases, the J end lost 3 bases, and 20 bases lay between the germline ends. There are 18 residues in the CDR3.

The rearrangement links TRBV3-1 (or the pseudogene TRBV3-2) to TRBJ2-6, with unresolved D. This CDR3 contains 15 residues. Looked up from germline, CDR1 is LGHDT and CDR2 is YNNKEL (reference sequence). V lost 0 bases, J lost 1 base, and 4 bases lay in between. This CDR3 is CASSQDMSGANVLTF. The CDR3 bases are TGTGCCAGCAGCCAAGATATGTCTGGGGCCAACGTCCTGACTTTC.

This rearrangement joins TRBV27 to TRBJ2-6; D gene unclear. The CDR3 covers 15 residues. Germline CDR1 MNHEY, CDR2 SMNVEV (reference sequence). The V end lost 1 base, the J end lost 0 bases, and 4 bases lay between the germline ends. DNA for the CDR3: TGTGCCAGCAGTTTATACGGCTCTGGGGCCAACGTCCTGACTTTC. Its translation is CASSLYGSGANVLTF.

The genes are TRBV4-3 and TRBJ2-2; D might be TRBD1 (5 bases). The CDR3 has 17 residues. The germline V gene has CDR1 LGHNA and CDR2 YSLEER. Between the trimmed V and J ends, which lost 1 base and 2 bases, there was a span of 14 bases. The DNA for the CDR3 is TGCGCCAGCAGCCAAGCTCCATCAGGGCCCAACACCGGGGAGCTGTTTTTT. Its translation is CASSQAPSGPNTGELFF.